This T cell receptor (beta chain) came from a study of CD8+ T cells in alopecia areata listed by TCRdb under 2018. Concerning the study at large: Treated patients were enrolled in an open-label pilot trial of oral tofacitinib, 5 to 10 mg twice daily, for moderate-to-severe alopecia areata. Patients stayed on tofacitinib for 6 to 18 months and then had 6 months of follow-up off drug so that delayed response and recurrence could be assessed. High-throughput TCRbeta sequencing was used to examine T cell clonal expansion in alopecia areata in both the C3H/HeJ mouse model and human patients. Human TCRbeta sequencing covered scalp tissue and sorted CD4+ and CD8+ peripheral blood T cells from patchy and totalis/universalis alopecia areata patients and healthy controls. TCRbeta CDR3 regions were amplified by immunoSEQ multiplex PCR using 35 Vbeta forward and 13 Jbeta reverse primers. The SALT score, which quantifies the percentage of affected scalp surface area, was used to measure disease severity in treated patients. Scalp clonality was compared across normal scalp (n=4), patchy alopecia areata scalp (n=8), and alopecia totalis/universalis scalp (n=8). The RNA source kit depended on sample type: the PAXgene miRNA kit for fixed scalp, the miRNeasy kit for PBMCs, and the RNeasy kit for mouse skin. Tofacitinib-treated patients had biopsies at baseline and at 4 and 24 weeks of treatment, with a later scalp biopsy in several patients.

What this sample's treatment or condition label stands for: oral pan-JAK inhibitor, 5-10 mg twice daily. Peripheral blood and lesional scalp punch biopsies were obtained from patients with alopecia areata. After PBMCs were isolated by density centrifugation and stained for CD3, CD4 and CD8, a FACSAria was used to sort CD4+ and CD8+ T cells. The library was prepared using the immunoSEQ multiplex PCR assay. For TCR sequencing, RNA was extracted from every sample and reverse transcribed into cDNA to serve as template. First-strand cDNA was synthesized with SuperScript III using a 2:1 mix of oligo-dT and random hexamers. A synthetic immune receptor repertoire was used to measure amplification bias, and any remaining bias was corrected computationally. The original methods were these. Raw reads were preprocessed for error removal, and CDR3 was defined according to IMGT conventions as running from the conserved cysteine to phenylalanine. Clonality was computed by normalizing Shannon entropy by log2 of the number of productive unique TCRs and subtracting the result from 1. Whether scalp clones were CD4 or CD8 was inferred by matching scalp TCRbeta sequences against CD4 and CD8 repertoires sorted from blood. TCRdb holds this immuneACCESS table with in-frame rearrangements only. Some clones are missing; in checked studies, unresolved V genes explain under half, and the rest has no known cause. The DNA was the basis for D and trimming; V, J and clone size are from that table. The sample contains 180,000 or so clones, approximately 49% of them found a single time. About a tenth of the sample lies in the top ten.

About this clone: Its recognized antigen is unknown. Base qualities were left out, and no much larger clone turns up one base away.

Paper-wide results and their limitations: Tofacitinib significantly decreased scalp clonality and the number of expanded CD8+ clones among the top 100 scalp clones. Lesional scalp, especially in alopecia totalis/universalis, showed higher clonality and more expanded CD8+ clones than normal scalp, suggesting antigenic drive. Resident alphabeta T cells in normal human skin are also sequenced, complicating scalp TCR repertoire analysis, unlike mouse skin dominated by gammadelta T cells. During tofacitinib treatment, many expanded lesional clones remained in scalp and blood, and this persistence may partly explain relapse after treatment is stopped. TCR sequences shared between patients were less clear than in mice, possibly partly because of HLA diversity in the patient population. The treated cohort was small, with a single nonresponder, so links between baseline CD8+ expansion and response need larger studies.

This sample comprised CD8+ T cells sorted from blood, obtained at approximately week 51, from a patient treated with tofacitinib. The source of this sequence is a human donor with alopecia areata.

The nucleotide sequence reads as follows: TGTGCCAGCTCACCGAGGTTGGGAGAGACCCAGTACTTC. The translation is CASSPRLGETQYF. The rearrangement combines TRBV18 with TRBJ2-5; no D gene can be assigned with confidence. V and J lose 3 bases and 4 bases, and a span of 9 bases separates them. The CDR3 measures 13 amino acids from cysteine to phenylalanine. Only the CDR3 DNA stays, 39 bases, in frame from base 1. As encoded in the germline V gene, CDR1 is KGHSH while CDR2 is LQKENI. The full variable domain, completed from the reference TRBV18 and TRBJ2-5 proteins outside the CDR3, reads NAGVMQNPRHLVRRRGQEARLRCSPMKGHSHVYWYRQLPEEGLKFMVYLQKENIIDESGMPKERFSAEFPKEGPSILRIQQVVRGDSAAYFCASSPRLGETQYFGPGTRLLVL.